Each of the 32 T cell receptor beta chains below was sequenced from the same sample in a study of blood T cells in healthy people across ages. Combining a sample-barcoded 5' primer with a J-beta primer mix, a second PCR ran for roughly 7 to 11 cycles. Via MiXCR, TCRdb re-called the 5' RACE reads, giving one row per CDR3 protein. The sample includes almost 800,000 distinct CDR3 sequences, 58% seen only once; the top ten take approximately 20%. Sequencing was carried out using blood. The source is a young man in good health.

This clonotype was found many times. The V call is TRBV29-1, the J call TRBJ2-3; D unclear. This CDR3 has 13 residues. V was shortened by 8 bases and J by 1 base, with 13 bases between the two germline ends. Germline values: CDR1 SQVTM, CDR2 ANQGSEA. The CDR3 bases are TGCAGCTTCTTAAGACACGGCACAGATACGCAGTATTTT. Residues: CSFLRHGTDTQYF.

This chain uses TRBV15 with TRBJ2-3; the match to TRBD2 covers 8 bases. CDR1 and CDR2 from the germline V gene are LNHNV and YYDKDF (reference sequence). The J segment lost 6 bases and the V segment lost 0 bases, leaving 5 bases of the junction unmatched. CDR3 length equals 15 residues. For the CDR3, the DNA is TGTGCCACCAGCAGAGACGGGAGGGCCCCGGATACGCAGTATTTT. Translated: CATSRDGRAPDTQYF. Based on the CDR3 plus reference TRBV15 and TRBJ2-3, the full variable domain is DAMVIQNPRYQVTQFGKPVTLSCSQTLNHNVMYWYQQKSSQAPKLLFHYYDKDFNNEADTPDNFQSRRPNTSFCFLDIRSPGLGDTAMYLCATSRDGRAPDTQYFGPGTRLTVL.

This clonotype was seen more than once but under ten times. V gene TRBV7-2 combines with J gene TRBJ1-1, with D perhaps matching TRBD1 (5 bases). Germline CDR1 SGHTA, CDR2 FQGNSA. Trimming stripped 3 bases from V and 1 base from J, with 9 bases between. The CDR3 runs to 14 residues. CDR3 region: CASSFTGQNTEAFF. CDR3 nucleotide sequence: TGTGCCAGCAGCTTTACAGGTCAGAACACTGAAGCTTTCTTT. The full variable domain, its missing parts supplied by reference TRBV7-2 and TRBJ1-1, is GAGVSQSPSNKVTEKGKDVELRCDPISGHTALYWYRQSLGQGLEFLIYFQGNSAPDKSGLPSDRFSAERTGGSVSTLTIQRTQQEDSAVYLCASSFTGQNTEAFFGQGTRLTVV.

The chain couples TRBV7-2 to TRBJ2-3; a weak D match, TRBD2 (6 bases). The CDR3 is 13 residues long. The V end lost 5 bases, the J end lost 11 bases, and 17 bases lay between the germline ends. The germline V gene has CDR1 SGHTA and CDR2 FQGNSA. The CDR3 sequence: CASSPPSGRGQYF. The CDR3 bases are TGTGCCAGCAGCCCCCCGAGCGGGCGCGGGCAGTATTTT.

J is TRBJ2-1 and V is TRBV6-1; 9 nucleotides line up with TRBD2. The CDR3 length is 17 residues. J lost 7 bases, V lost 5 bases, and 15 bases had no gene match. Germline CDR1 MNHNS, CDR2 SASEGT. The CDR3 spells CASSNAPFAGGPNEQFF. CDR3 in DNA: TGTGCCAGCAGTAACGCCCCCTTCGCGGGAGGGCCAAATGAGCAGTTCTTC.

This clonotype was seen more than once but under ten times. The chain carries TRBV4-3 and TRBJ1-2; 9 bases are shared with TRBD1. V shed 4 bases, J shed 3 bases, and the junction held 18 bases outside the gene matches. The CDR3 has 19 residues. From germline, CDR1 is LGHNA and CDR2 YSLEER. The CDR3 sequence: CASSPRVGFDRGDYYGYTF. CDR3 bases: TGCGCCAGCAGCCCAAGAGTGGGTTTCGACAGGGGGGATTACTATGGCTACACCTTC.

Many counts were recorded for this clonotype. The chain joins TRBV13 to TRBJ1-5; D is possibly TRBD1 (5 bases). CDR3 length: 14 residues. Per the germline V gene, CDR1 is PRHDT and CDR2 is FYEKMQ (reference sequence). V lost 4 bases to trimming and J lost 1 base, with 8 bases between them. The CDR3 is CASSSGPSNQPQHF. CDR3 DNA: TGTGCCAGCAGCTCGGGACCGAGCAATCAGCCCCAGCATTTT.

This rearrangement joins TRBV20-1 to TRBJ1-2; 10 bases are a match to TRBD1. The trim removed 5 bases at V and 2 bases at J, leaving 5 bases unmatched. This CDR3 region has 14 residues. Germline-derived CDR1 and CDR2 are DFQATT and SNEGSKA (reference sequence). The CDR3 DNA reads TGCAGTGCTGCACCGGGACAGGGGAACTATGGCTACACCTTC. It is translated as CSAAPGQGNYGYTF.

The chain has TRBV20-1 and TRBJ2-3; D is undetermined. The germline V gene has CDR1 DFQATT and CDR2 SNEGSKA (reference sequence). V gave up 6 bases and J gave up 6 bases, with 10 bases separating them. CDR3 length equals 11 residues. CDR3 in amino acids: CSADPGDTQYF. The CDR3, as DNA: TGCAGTGCCGACCCCGGGGATACGCAGTATTTT.

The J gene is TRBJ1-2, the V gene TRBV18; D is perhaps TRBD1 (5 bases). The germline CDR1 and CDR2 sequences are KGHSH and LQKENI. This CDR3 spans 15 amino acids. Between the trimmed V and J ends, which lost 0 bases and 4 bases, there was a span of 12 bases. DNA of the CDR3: TGTGCCAGCTCACCACCGGAGGGGAGCGGCTATGGCTACACCTTC. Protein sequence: CASSPPEGSGYGYTF.

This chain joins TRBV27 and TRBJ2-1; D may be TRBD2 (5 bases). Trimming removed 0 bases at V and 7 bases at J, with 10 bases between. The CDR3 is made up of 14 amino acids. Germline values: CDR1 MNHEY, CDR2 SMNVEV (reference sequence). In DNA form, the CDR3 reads TGTGCCAGCAGTTTATCTGGGAGTGGGAATGAGCAGTTCTTC. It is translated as CASSLSGSGNEQFF.

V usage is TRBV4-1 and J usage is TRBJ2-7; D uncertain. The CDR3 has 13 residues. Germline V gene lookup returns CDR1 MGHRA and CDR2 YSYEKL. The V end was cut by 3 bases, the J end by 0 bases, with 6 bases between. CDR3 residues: CASSHPRSYEQYF. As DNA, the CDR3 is TGCGCCAGCAGCCATCCGCGCTCCTACGAGCAGTACTTC.

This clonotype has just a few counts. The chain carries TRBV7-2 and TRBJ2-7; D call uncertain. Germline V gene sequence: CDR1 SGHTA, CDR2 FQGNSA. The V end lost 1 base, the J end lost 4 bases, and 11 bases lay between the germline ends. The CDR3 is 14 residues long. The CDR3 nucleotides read TGTGCCAGCAGCTTAGACGGAGACTTTTACGAGCAGTACTTC. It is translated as CASSLDGDFYEQYF.

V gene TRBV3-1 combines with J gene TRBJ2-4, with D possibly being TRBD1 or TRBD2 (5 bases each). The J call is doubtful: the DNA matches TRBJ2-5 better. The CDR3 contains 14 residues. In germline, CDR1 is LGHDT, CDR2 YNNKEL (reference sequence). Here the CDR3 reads CASSPSGRRETQYF. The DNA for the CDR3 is TGTGCCAGCAGCCCTTCGGGACGGCGAGAGACCCAGTACTTC.

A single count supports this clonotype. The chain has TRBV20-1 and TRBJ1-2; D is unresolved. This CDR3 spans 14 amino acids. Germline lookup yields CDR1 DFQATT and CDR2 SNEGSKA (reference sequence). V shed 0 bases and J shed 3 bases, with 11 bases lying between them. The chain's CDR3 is CSAREAGKDYGYTF. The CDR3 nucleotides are TGCAGTGCTAGAGAGGCTGGGAAGGACTATGGCTACACCTTC.

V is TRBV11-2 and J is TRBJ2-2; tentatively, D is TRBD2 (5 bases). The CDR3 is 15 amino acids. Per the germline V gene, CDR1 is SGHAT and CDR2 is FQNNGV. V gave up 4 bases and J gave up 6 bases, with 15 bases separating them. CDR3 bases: TGTGCCAGCAGCTCGCCAGGACTGGCCCCCGGGGAGCTGTTTTTT. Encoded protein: CASSSPGLAPGELFF.

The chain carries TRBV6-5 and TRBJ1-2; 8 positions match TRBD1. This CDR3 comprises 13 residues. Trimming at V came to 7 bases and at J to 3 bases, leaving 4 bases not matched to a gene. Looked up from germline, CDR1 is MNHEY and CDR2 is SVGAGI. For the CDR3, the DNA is TGTGCCAGCAAACAGACAGGGGACTATGGCTACACCTTC. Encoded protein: CASKQTGDYGYTF.

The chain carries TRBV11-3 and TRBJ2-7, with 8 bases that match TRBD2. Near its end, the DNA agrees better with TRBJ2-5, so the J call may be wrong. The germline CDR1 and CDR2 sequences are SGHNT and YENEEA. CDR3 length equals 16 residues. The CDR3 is CASSLESGGYGKTQYF. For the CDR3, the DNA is TGTGCCAGCAGCTTAGAAAGCGGGGGTTACGGGAAGACCCAGTACTTC.

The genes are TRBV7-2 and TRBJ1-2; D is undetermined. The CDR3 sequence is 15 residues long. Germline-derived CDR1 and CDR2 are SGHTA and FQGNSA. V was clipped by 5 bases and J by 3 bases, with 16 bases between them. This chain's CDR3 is CASSIDLTKDYGYTF. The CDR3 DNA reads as TGTGCCAGCAGCATAGACCTGACTAAGGACTATGGCTACACCTTC.

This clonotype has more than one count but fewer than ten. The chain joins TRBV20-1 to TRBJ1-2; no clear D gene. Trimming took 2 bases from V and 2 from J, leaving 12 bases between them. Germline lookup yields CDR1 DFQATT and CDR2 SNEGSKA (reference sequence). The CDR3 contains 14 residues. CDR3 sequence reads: CSARKTVGNYGYTF. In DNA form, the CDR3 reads TGCAGTGCTAGAAAAACCGTAGGCAACTATGGCTACACCTTC.

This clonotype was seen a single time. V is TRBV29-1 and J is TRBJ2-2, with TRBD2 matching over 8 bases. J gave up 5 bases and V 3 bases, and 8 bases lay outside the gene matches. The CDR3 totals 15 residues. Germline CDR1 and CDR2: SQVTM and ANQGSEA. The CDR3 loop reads CSVDSGTRGTGELFF. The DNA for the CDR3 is TGCAGCGTTGACAGTGGGACTAGAGGAACCGGGGAGCTGTTTTTT.

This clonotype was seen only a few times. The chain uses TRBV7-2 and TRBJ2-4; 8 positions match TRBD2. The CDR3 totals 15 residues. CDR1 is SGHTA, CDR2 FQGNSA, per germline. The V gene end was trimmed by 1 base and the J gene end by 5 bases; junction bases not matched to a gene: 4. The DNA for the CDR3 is TGTGCCAGCAGCTTAGATCGGGGGGGGCAAAACATTCAGTACTTC. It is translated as CASSLDRGGQNIQYF.

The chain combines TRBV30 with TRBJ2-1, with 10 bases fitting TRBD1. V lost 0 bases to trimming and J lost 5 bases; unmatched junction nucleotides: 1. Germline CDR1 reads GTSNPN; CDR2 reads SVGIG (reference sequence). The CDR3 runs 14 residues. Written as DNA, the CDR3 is TGTGCCTGGAGTGTGGGACAGGGGAACAATGAGCAGTTCTTC. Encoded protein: CAWSVGQGNNEQFF. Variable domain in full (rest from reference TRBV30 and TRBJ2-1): SQTIHQWPATLVQPVGSPLSLECTVEGTSNPNLYWYRQAAGRGLQLLFYSVGIGQISSEVPQNLSASRPQDRQFILSSKKLLLSDSGFYLCAWSVGQGNNEQFFGPGTRLTVL.

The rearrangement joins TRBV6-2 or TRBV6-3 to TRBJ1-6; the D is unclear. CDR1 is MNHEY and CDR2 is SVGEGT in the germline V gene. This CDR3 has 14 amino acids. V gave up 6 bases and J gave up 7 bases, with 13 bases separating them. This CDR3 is CASSSGPRNSPLHF. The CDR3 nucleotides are TGTGCCAGCAGCTCCGGGCCCCGAAATTCACCCCTCCACTTT.

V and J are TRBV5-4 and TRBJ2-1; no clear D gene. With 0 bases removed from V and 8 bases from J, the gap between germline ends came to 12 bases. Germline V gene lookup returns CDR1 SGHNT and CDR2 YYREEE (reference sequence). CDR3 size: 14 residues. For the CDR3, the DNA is TGTGCCAGCAGCTTGGAACTATGGAGCGATGAGCAGTTCTTC. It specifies CASSLELWSDEQFF.

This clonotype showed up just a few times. The CDR3: CASSLFSFGEAGGNQPQHF. The DNA for the CDR3 is TGTGCCAGCAGTTTATTTTCGTTCGGCGAGGCAGGAGGGAATCAGCCCCAGCATTTT. The rearrangement joins TRBV28 to TRBJ1-5; D call uncertain. There are 19 residues in the CDR3. Deletions cut 1 base from V and 4 bases from J, with 23 bases between. Germline CDR1 is MDHEN and CDR2 is SYDVKM.

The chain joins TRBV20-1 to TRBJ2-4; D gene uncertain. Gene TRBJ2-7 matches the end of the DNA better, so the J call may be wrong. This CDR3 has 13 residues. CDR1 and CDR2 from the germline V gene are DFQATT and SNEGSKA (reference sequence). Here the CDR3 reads CSASVTIPYEQYF. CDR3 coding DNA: TGCAGTGCTAGTGTAACAATACCCTACGAGCAGTACTTC.

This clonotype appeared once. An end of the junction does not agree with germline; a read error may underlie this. CDR3 nucleotide sequence: TGTACCAGCAGCCTTCATAGCGGGAGGGACAATGGAGAGCAGTACTTC. This encodes CTSSLHSGRDNGEQYF. V is TRBV4-2 and J is TRBJ2-7, with TRBD2 matching over 11 bases. Germline-derived CDR1 and CDR2 are LGHNA and YNFKEQ. The CDR3 is 16 amino acids.

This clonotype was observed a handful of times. This CDR3 reads CSAPLSETQYF. CDR3 DNA sequence: TGCAGTGCTCCGCTTTCAGAGACCCAGTACTTC. This chain connects TRBV20-1 to TRBJ2-5, with D unresolved. Trimming removed 5 bases at V and 4 bases at J, with 8 bases between. CDR3 length: 11 residues. Per germline, CDR1 DFQATT and CDR2 SNEGSKA (reference sequence).

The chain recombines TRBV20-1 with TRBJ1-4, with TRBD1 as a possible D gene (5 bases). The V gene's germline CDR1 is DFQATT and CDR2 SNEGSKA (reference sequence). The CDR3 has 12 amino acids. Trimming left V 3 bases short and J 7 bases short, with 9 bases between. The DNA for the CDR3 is TGCAGTGCTAGGCAGGGTACTGAAAAACTGTTTTTT. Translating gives CSARQGTEKLFF.

For the CDR3, the DNA is TGTGCCAGCAGCTTGAACGGGGTACAGAACACTGAAGCTTTCTTT. Protein product: CASSLNGVQNTEAFF. The V gene is TRBV7-2, the J gene TRBJ1-1; D is unclear. Germline lookup yields CDR1 SGHTA and CDR2 FQGNSA. The germline V and J ends were trimmed by 3 bases and 1 base, with 12 bases remaining between them. The CDR3 is made up of 15 amino acids. Full variable domain (remainder filled in from reference TRBV7-2 and TRBJ1-1): GAGVSQSPSNKVTEKGKDVELRCDPISGHTALYWYRQSLGQGLEFLIYFQGNSAPDKSGLPSDRFSAERTGGSVSTLTIQRTQQEDSAVYLCASSLNGVQNTEAFFGQGTRLTVV.

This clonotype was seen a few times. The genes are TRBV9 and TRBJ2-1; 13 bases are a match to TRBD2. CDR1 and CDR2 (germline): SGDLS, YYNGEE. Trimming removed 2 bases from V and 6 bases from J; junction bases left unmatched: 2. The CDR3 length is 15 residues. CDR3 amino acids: CASSVRTSGSNEQFF. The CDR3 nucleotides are TGTGCCAGCAGCGTCAGGACTAGCGGGAGCAATGAGCAGTTCTTC.